A selection of T cell receptor beta chains follows, all from one sample in a study of blood T cells in healthy people across ages. TCRdb re-analysed the 5' RACE reads in MiXCR, keeping a single row per CDR3 protein. The data show 850,000 to 1,000,000 distinct CDR3 sequences, approximately 50% seen once. Sample: blood. These receptors were obtained from a woman aged 60-70 years in good health. CDR3s include the opening cysteine and the closing phenylalanine or tryptophan. The D gene is left open where the match is weak. A clone size is listed for some rows: how often the clone was seen (once, few, many), or a class if it is expanded.

v_gene	d_gene	abundance	j_gene	CDR3nt	CDR3aa
TRBV29-1	TRBD1	-	TRBJ1-2	TGCAGCGTGGATCCGGGACAGGGGTTCTATGGCTACACCTTC	CSVDPGQGFYGYTF
TRBV28	-	once	TRBJ2-3	TGTGCCAGCAGTTTATGGGGGGGAACAGGGTCCGATACGCAGTATTTT	CASSLWGGTGSDTQYF
TRBV11-1	TRBD1	-	TRBJ2-3	TGTGCCAGCAGCTTTCATGGAACAGGGGGGGATACGCAGTATTTT	CASSFHGTGGDTQYF
TRBV4-2	-	few	TRBJ1-2	TGTGCCAGCAGCCATTCTGACAGTTTCTATGGCTACACCTTC	CASSHSDSFYGYTF
TRBV15	-	-	TRBJ1-4	TGTGCCACCGCCCGGCGTCGGGGAGAAGAAAAACTGTTTTTT	CATARRRGEEKLFF
TRBV20-1	TRBD2	-	TRBJ2-1	TGCAGTGCTAACAGCGGGAGTGTCATTATTAACAATGAGCAGTTCTTC	CSANSGSVIINNEQFF
TRBV6-2/TRBV6-3	TRBD2	-	TRBJ2-7	TGTGCCAGCAGTGACGTAACTAGCGGCGAGCAGTACTTC	CASSDVTSGEQYF
TRBV28	TRBD2	few	TRBJ2-7	TGTGCCAGCAGTTTAAGACTAGCGGCTTACGAGCAGTACTTC	CASSLRLAAYEQYF
TRBV7-9	-	once	TRBJ2-3	TGTGCCAGCCGAAAGGAAGGCGGGGGCGACACAGATACGCAGTATTTT	CASRKEGGGDTDTQYF
TRBV7-3	TRBD2	-	TRBJ2-1	TGTGCCAGCAGCTTAACGGGACTAGCGGGACCTAATGAGCAGTTCTTC	CASSLTGLAGPNEQFF
TRBV7-9	-	-	TRBJ2-7	TGTGCCAGCAGCCCAACCCGAGACAGGCCCTACGAGCAGTACTTC	CASSPTRDRPYEQYF
TRBV12-3/TRBV12-4	TRBD2	-	TRBJ2-3	TGTGCCAGCAGTCTAGCGGGAGGAAACGCAGATACGCAGTATTTT	CASSLAGGNADTQYF
TRBV15	TRBD2	-	TRBJ2-3	TGTGCCACCAGCACGACTAGCGGGAGATTAGATACGCAGTATTTT	CATSTTSGRLDTQYF
TRBV10-3	-	few	TRBJ1-2	TGTGCCATCAGTGAGTCGACGGGGGCGCAGGGTTATGGCTACACCTTC	CAISESTGAQGYGYTF
TRBV10-3	TRBD2	-	TRBJ2-5	TGTGCCATCAGTGCCCCGACTAGCGGGCTGGGAGAGACCCAGTACTTC	CAISAPTSGLGETQYF